Sequencing of this TCR beta chain was carried out in a study of shared clonotypes between healthy human individuals. Study-wide background: The people who gave samples were a couple of women and a few men aged 18 to 49.

CDR1 and CDR2 (germline): SGHAT, FQDESV (reference sequence). The CDR3 spans 15 residues. The trim removed 5 bases at V and 3 bases at J, leaving 10 bases unmatched. At the deep level, the assay was run. Study processing details: ImmunoSEQ gave junction-only sequences without quality scores, so filtering differed. TCRdb's table, derived via immunoSEQ multiplex PCR, lists solely in-frame clones and lacks some. D and trimming come from the DNA, and the V and J calls and clone size come from that table. There are just over 2,000,000 clones in the sample; 85% to 95% occur only once, and 0.13% lies in the top ten.

This TCR came from a man younger than 30 in good health. The chain combines TRBV11-1 with TRBJ2-7, with 7 bases fitting TRBD2. Sequencing input: naive CD4+ T cells sorted from blood. The subset: CD45RA+ positively selected. CDR3 protein: CASSRPGSGYYEQYF. For the CDR3, the DNA is TGTGCCAGCAGCCGCCCAGGTAGCGGGTACTACGAGCAGTACTTC.